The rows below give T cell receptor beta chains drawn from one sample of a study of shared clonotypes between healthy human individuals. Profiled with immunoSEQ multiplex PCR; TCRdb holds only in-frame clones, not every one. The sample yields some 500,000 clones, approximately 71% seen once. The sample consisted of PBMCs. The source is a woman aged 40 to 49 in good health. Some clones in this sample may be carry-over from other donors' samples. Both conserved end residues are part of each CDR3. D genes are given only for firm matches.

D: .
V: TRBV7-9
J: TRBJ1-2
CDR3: CASSLQEGGYTF

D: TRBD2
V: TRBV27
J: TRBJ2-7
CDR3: CASSLSDGGDYEQYF

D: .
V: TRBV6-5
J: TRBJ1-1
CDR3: CASSSPGKLWEAFF

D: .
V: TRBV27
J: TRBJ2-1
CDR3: CASSDGGYNEQFF

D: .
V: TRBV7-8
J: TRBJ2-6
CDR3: CASSLEVAYSGANVLTF

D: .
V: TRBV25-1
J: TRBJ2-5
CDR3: CASSVGGSQETQYF

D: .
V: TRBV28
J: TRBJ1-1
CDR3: CASSSGTLGIGEAFF

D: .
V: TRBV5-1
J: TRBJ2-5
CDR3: CASSLYTAQETQYF

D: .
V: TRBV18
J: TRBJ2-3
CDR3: CASSPGYSTDTQYF

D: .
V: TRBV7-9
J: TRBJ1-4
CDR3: CASSLGLGEKLFF

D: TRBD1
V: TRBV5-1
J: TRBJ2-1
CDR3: CASSRDSYNEQFF

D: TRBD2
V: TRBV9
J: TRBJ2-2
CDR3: CASSVGLAGGPNTGELFF

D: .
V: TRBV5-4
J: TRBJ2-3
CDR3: CASSLGGASTDTQYF

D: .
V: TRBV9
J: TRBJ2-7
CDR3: CASSVNSRENSYEQYF

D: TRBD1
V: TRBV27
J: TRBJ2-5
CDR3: CASSNLGQGFGETQYF

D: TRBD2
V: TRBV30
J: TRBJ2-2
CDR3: CAWTPGGGVTGELFF

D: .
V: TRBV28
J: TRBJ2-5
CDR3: CASSFGTLGTQYF